This paragraph reports one T cell receptor (beta chain). Antigen unknown. CDR1 and CDR2 (germline): MNHEY, SVGEGT. The CDR3 extends over 15 amino acids. V dropped 8 bases and J dropped 1 base, with 14 bases sitting between them. Constant-segment primers were used for 5'RACE, and the resulting TCR alpha and TCR beta cDNA libraries carried sample barcodes and UMIs. TCRdb re-called the 5' RACE reads with MiXCR, one entry per CDR3 protein. This table has 300,000 to 350,000 distinct CDR3 sequences, approximately 15% appearing once. The data stem from a study of T-cell memory formation after mild COVID-19. Study context: Largely, the TCR clusters proved donor specific.

Overall study results and limits: Among CD4+ contracting clones, most were CM and EM, and CD8+ ones EMRA. Detection of some responders pre-infection suggested pre-existing cross-reactive memory T cells participated.

The sample consisted of PBMCs or a T cell subset sorted from them (not recorded which). The receptor comes from a man younger than 30 who had mild COVID-19 (a few samples of this study predate the infection). Cell type and time point are not known. The gene calls are TRBV6-2 or TRBV6-3 and TRBJ2-2; D may be TRBD1 (7 bases). The CDR3 nucleotides read TGTGCCAGCCGGAGGGGGCTAAAGAACACCGGGGAGCTGTTTTTT. It yields the protein CASRRGLKNTGELFF.